The 19 T cell receptor beta chains reported below all come from one sample, sequenced in a study of blood T cell repertoires in COVID-19. Generated by immunoSEQ multiplex PCR, the TCRdb table keeps only in-frame clones and is missing some. This sample yields about 160,000 clones, of which 70% to 90% are seen a single time; roughly 1% belongs to the top ten. The sample was peripheral blood. The receptors stem from a man aged 35-49 years with acute or convalescent COVID-19.

V is TRBV5-1 and J is TRBJ2-7, with 10 bases that match TRBD1. The CDR3 has 14 amino acids. CDR1 SGHRS and CDR2 YFSETQ come from the germline V gene. V shed 5 bases, J shed 5 bases, and the junction held 7 bases outside the gene matches. The CDR3 region is CASRPQTGGNEQYF. The CDR3 DNA is TGCGCCAGCAGACCTCAGACAGGGGGCAACGAGCAGTACTTC.

This clone has more than one count but fewer than ten. The gene calls are TRBV19 and TRBJ1-2; 7 nucleotides align to TRBD1. This CDR3 spans 15 amino acids. Trimming took 3 bases from V and 7 from J; bases not matched to a gene: 11. In germline, CDR1 is LNHDA, CDR2 SQIVND (reference sequence). CDR3 in DNA: TGTGCCAGTAGTATTGTCCCCGGACAGGTCCGTGGCTACACCTTC. Its translation: CASSIVPGQVRGYTF.

The V gene is TRBV4-1, the J gene TRBJ2-4, with 8 bases that match TRBD2. CDR3 length equals 16 residues. The V gene's germline CDR1 is MGHRA and CDR2 YSYEKL. J gave up 1 base and V 2 bases, and 4 bases lay outside the gene matches. CDR3 DNA: TGCGCCAGCAGCCAACTCGGGGGGGTGGCCAAAAACATTCAGTACTTC. It encodes CASSQLGGVAKNIQYF.

The chain's CDR3 is CASSLVGSNTGELFF. The CDR3 nucleotides read TGTGCCAGCAGCTTAGTTGGCTCTAACACCGGGGAGCTGTTTTTT. V gene TRBV7-2 combines with J gene TRBJ2-2; the D is unclear. The CDR3 covers 15 residues. Germline loops: CDR1 SGHTA, CDR2 FQGNSA. V lost 1 base and J 2 bases, leaving 8 bases between the germline ends. The whole variable domain, filled in from reference TRBV7-2 and TRBJ2-2, reads GAGVSQSPSNKVTEKGKDVELRCDPISGHTALYWYRQSLGQGLEFLIYFQGNSAPDKSGLPSDRFSAERTGGSVSTLTIQRTQQEDSAVYLCASSLVGSNTGELFFGEGSRLTVL.

V is TRBV10-1 and J is TRBJ2-5; 11 bases line up with TRBD2. Germline CDR1 reads WNHNN; CDR2 reads SYGVQD (reference sequence). CDR3 size: 16 residues. The V gene end was trimmed by 0 bases and the J gene end by 3 bases; junction bases not matched to a gene: 3. The CDR3 region is CASSESLAGGKETQYF. DNA for the CDR3: TGCGCCAGCAGTGAGTCGCTAGCGGGGGGTAAAGAGACCCAGTACTTC.

The CDR3 DNA reads TGTGCCAGCACCTCTTGGGGGGGGGCGAACACTGAAGCTTTCTTT. As protein: CASTSWGGANTEAFF. The chain uses TRBV7-9 and TRBJ1-1, with D possibly being TRBD1 (6 bases). Germline V gene sequence: CDR1 SEHNR, CDR2 FQNEAQ (reference sequence). Trimming left V 7 bases short and J 1 base short, with 16 bases between. The CDR3 is made up of 15 amino acids.

The CDR3 reads CASSYSGTGNQPQHF. The CDR3 coding sequence is TGTGCCAGCAGTTACTCAGGGACAGGCAATCAGCCCCAGCATTTT. This rearrangement joins TRBV6-5 to TRBJ1-5; 7 nucleotides align to TRBD1. CDR3 length: 15 amino acids. V was pared by 0 bases and J by 2 bases, with 1 base of the junction left unmatched. CDR1 is MNHEY and CDR2 is SVGAGI in the germline V gene.

CDR3 nucleotides: TGTGCCAGCAGCTTGGCCGAAGCCTCCTGGGGCTACACCTTC. Protein sequence: CASSLAEASWGYTF. The rearrangement links TRBV5-8 to TRBJ1-2; D uncertain. The germline gives CDR1 SGHTS, CDR2 YDEGEE. V was clipped by 0 bases and J by 8 bases, with 14 bases between them. The CDR3 runs to 14 residues.

V is TRBV6-5 and J is TRBJ2-5; possible D gene TRBD1, 6 bases. In germline, CDR1 is MNHEY, CDR2 SVGAGI. This CDR3 region has 14 residues. V dropped 6 bases and J dropped 1 base, with 12 bases sitting between them. CDR3 in amino acids: CASSINRAQETQYF. CDR3 bases: TGTGCCAGCAGCATCAACAGGGCCCAAGAGACCCAGTACTTC.

This clone was recorded once. This rearrangement joins TRBV5-1 to TRBJ2-7; maybe TRBD2 (6 bases). CDR3 length equals 14 residues. The V end was cut by 3 bases, the J end by 0 bases, with 10 bases between. Germline values: CDR1 SGHRS, CDR2 YFSETQ. This CDR3 reads CASSYSGSSYEQYF. The CDR3 bases are TGCGCCAGCAGCTATAGCGGAAGCTCCTACGAGCAGTACTTC.

The gene calls are TRBV7-2 and TRBJ2-1; 7 bases align to TRBD2. The length of the CDR3 is 16 residues. The germline V gene has CDR1 SGHTA and CDR2 FQGNSA. The ends lost 6 bases at V and 2 bases at J; junction bases unmatched: 10. For the CDR3, the DNA is TGTGCCAGCAGTCTCCCCCAAGCGGGGCCCTACAATGAGCAGTTCTTC. It specifies CASSLPQAGPYNEQFF.

This clone appeared a few times. This chain uses TRBV4-1 with TRBJ2-7, with 7 bases aligning to TRBD2. The V gene's germline CDR1 is MGHRA and CDR2 YSYEKL. The CDR3 contains 16 residues. V lost 4 bases and J lost 4; bases outside the gene matches: 13. The CDR3 region has the DNA TGCGCCAGCAGCCCCCAAGTGGCTAGCGGTAGGTACGAGCAGTACTTC. As protein: CASSPQVASGRYEQYF.

The chain carries TRBV30 and TRBJ1-1; weak D call: TRBD1 (5 bases). V dropped 1 base and J dropped 3 bases, with 9 bases sitting between them. The CDR3 length is 13 residues. In germline, CDR1 is GTSNPN, CDR2 SVGIG (reference sequence). The CDR3 reads CAWSGSRDTEAFF. DNA for the CDR3: TGTGCCTGGAGTGGTTCCAGGGACACTGAAGCTTTCTTT. Based on the CDR3 plus reference TRBV30 and TRBJ1-1, the full variable domain is SQTIHQWPATLVQPVGSPLSLECTVEGTSNPNLYWYRQAAGRGLQLLFYSVGIGQISSEVPQNLSASRPQDRQFILSSKKLLLSDSGFYLCAWSGSRDTEAFFGQGTRLTVV.

The rearrangement uses TRBV7-9 and TRBJ2-3; 9 bases align to TRBD2. Germline V gene lookup returns CDR1 SEHNR and CDR2 FQNEAQ (reference sequence). CDR3 length: 16 residues. With V trimmed by 3 bases and J by 0 bases, 4 bases remained unmatched. CDR3 in amino acids: CASSFPTSGSTDTQYF. CDR3 DNA: TGTGCCAGCAGCTTTCCGACTAGCGGCAGCACAGATACGCAGTATTTT.

A single count supports this clone. The chain recombines TRBV2 with TRBJ1-1; 8 bases map to TRBD1. The germline V gene has CDR1 SNHLY and CDR2 FYNNEI. The CDR3 contains 14 residues. J lost 3 bases, V lost 6 bases, and 6 bases had no gene match. CDR3 region: CASRDRGGDTEAFF. CDR3 nucleotides: TGTGCCAGCAGAGACAGGGGAGGTGACACTGAAGCTTTCTTT.

This sequence joins TRBV5-1 and TRBJ2-1; tentative D call: TRBD1 (5 bases). CDR3 length: 15 residues. The V end lost 0 bases, the J end lost 7 bases, and 14 bases lay between the germline ends. Germline CDR1 and CDR2: SGHRS and YFSETQ. The CDR3 protein is CASSLEGMVGNEQFF. CDR3 nucleotide sequence: TGCGCCAGCAGCTTGGAGGGGATGGTGGGGAATGAGCAGTTCTTC.

This chain connects TRBV5-6 to TRBJ2-3; weak D call: TRBD2 (5 bases). There are 15 residues in the CDR3. V was cut by 0 bases and J by 0 bases, with 8 bases left in between. Germline-derived CDR1 and CDR2 are SGHDT and YYEEEE. The CDR3 DNA reads as TGTGCCAGCAGCTTGGTCGGGGTTAGCACAGATACGCAGTATTTT. Its translation: CASSLVGVSTDTQYF.

This rearrangement joins TRBV20-1 to TRBJ1-2; D is ambiguous. CDR3 length: 11 residues. CDR1 DFQATT and CDR2 SNEGSKA come from the germline V gene (reference sequence). The germline V and J ends were trimmed by 3 bases and 8 bases, with 10 bases remaining between them. In DNA form, the CDR3 reads TGCAGTGCTAGGTTACGGGAGGGCTACACCTTC. This codes for CSARLREGYTF.

This chain joins TRBV6-4 and TRBJ2-1; TRBD1 aligns across 10 bases. Germline CDR1 reads MRHNA; CDR2 reads SNTAGT. With V trimmed by 5 bases and J by 7 bases, 2 bases remained unmatched. This CDR3 is built from 13 residues. For the CDR3, the DNA is TGTGCCAGCAGTACGGGACAGGGGAATGAGCAGTTCTTC. This sequence encodes CASSTGQGNEQFF.